Following are 14 T cell receptor beta chains from one sample sequenced in a study of blood T cells in healthy people across ages. Sample-barcoded 5' priming and a J-beta primer mix drove a second PCR of roughly 7 to 11 cycles. TCRdb itself ran the 5' RACE reads through MiXCR, one entry per CDR3 protein. The table lists more than 900,000 distinct CDR3 sequences, 20% to 25% of them singletons. These data were also filed under a second study, of T cells of mothers and their children.

Source material: blood. These receptor sequences come from a girl aged 2-15 years in good health.

This chain joins TRBV4-3 and TRBJ1-1; the D is unclear. This CDR3 contains 12 residues. Between the trimmed V and J ends, which lost 5 bases and 5 bases, there was a span of 9 bases. In germline, CDR1 is LGHNA, CDR2 YSLEER. The CDR3 sequence is CASSFARTEAFF. The CDR3 bases are TGCGCCAGCAGCTTCGCGAGAACTGAAGCTTTCTTT.

This clonotype turned up a few times. V is TRBV7-6 and J is TRBJ2-1; TRBD2 aligns across 7 bases. There are 14 residues in the CDR3. Germline CDR1 reads SGHVS; CDR2 reads FNYEAQ. V lost 2 bases to trimming and J lost 14 bases; unmatched junction nucleotides: 12. The CDR3 loop reads CASSLYGGDASEFF. The CDR3 coding sequence is TGTGCCAGCAGCTTATATGGGGGGGACGCCAGTGAGTTCTTC.

This clonotype was observed a few times. The V call is TRBV20-1, the J call TRBJ2-1; weak D call: TRBD2 (5 bases). The J call is uncertain, as TRBJ2-5 better fits the DNA end. This CDR3 is 14 amino acids long. Germline V gene lookup returns CDR1 DFQATT and CDR2 SNEGSKA (reference sequence). CDR3 sequence: CSAIWEQSQETQYF. DNA for the CDR3: TGCAGTGCCATTTGGGAGCAATCCCAAGAGACCCAGTACTTC.

The V and J genes are TRBV20-1 and TRBJ2-5; D remains ambiguous. CDR1 DFQATT and CDR2 SNEGSKA come from the germline V gene (reference sequence). Trimming left V 4 bases short and J 2 bases short, with 8 bases between. The CDR3 runs to 12 residues. The CDR3 nucleotides read TGCAGTGCTAACGACCCTCAAGAGACCCAGTACTTC. Amino acids: CSANDPQETQYF.

The gene calls are TRBV20-1 and TRBJ1-1; 8 bases align to TRBD1. V lost 1 base, J lost 4 bases, and 5 bases stayed unmatched. CDR1 DFQATT and CDR2 SNEGSKA come from the germline V gene (reference sequence). The CDR3 runs to 14 residues. The CDR3: CSARAQGAVTEAFF. The DNA of the CDR3 is TGCAGTGCTAGAGCCCAGGGGGCGGTCACTGAAGCTTTCTTT.

This clonotype was seen a handful of times. J is TRBJ2-1 and V is TRBV7-9, with 8 bases that match TRBD1. Germline V CDR1 and CDR2: SEHNR, FQNEAQ (reference sequence). The CDR3 totals 15 residues. The trim removed 3 bases at V and 5 bases at J, leaving 6 bases unmatched. CDR3 nucleotide sequence: TGTGCCAGCAGCTTGACAGGGGTTTCGGACAATGAGCAGTTCTTC. Its translation: CASSLTGVSDNEQFF.

Notes on this clonotype: The junction differs from germline at one of its ends, possibly a read error. The chain employs TRBV12-3 or TRBV12-4 and TRBJ1-2; perhaps TRBD1 as D (6 bases). The CDR3 contains 12 residues. The CDR3 sequence is CAGSRRDIGYTF. The CDR3 DNA reads as TGTGCCGGCAGTAGGAGGGACATCGGCTACACCTTC.

V usage is TRBV7-2 and J usage is TRBJ2-7; D possibly corresponds to TRBD1 (6 bases). CDR1 is SGHTA, CDR2 FQGNSA, per germline. The CDR3 loop spans 14 amino acids. The ends were cut back, 5 bases at V and 4 bases at J, with 15 bases in the middle. The CDR3 protein is CASSEDNREYEQYF. The CDR3 DNA reads as TGTGCCAGCAGCGAAGACAACAGGGAGTACGAGCAGTACTTC.

The rearrangement joins TRBV20-1 to TRBJ2-5, with 11 bases that match TRBD2. Trimming removed 1 base from V and 5 bases from J; junction bases left unmatched: 12. This CDR3 has 17 amino acids. Germline CDR1 is DFQATT and CDR2 is SNEGSKA (reference sequence). CDR3 coding DNA: TGCAGTGCTAGAGGCCCATTTACTAGCGGGGGTATGGAGACCCAGTACTTC. Its protein product is CSARGPFTSGGMETQYF.

The CDR3 DNA reads TGTGCCAGTATACAGCGGAAAAAACTGTTTTTT. This encodes CASIQRKKLFF. The chain combines TRBV11-2 with TRBJ1-4; D uncertain. The CDR3 spans 11 residues. The ends were cut back, 9 bases at V and 9 bases at J, with 11 bases in the middle. Per germline, CDR1 SGHAT and CDR2 FQNNGV.

The V call is TRBV29-1, the J call TRBJ2-5, with TRBD2 identical over 11 bases. The J call is in doubt because the DNA end fits TRBJ2-1 better. Germline CDR1 and CDR2: SQVTM and ANQGSEA. The CDR3 spans 14 residues. The DNA for the CDR3 is TGCAGCGTTGAACGTCGACTAGCGGGACATGAGCAGTTCTTC. Translation gives CSVERRLAGHEQFF.

This chain uses TRBV6-6 with TRBJ1-1; D uncertain. V lost 7 bases, J lost 4 bases, and 7 bases lay in between. Per the germline V gene, CDR1 is MNHNY and CDR2 is SVGAGI (reference sequence). The CDR3 sequence is 11 residues long. The DNA of the CDR3 is TGTGCCAGCACCGGTGGCACTGAAGCTTTCTTT. It translates to CASTGGTEAFF.

The rearrangement uses TRBV3-1 and TRBJ2-3; unclear D gene. This CDR3 comprises 15 residues. Trimming pared 0 bases from V and 4 bases from J, leaving 11 bases between. Germline V gene sequence: CDR1 LGHDT, CDR2 YNNKEL (reference sequence). The CDR3 sequence is CASSQEGHFADTQYF. CDR3 DNA: TGTGCCAGCAGCCAAGAAGGGCATTTTGCAGATACGCAGTATTTT.

This chain joins TRBV10-3 and TRBJ2-7; D uncertain. Germline V gene lookup returns CDR1 ENHRY and CDR2 SYGVKD. Between the trimmed V and J ends, which lost 6 bases and 2 bases, there was a span of 11 bases. The CDR3 has 13 amino acids. In DNA form, the CDR3 reads TGTGCCATCAGCCCCTCCGGAACCTACGAGCAGTACTTC. Translation gives CAISPSGTYEQYF.